This TCR beta chain was captured in a study of cytomegalovirus exposure and HLA in healthy donors. About the study: An analysis done earlier identified some 120 million unique TCR beta sequences from about 180 million T cells.

Study results and caveats: Upon later analysis, TCR association rates were observed to vary by HLA locus, being highest for DRB1 and lowest for HLA-C.

This clone was detected only a few times. The target antigen is unknown. This CDR3 contains 14 residues. Per the germline V gene, CDR1 is SGHKS and CDR2 is YYEKEE (reference sequence). After removal of 0 bases from V and 4 bases from J, the junction contained 4 bases not matched to a gene. 13 Jbeta primers and 60 Vbeta primers were used for the PCR. Repertoires were generated with immunoSEQ multiplex PCR, while TCRdb's copy carries only in-frame clones and drops some. The sample gives some 160,000 clones, less than 90% of which show up once; roughly 2.1% is in the top ten. The specimen was PBMCs. The sequence was collected from a man aged 18 to 35 in good health and CMV-seronegative. V is TRBV5-5 and J is TRBJ2-7; 7 bases fit TRBD2. The CDR3, as DNA: TGTGCCAGCAGCTTGGGCGGGAGTTCTTACGAGCAGTACTTC. Translating it yields CASSLGGSSYEQYF.